This T cell receptor beta chain was captured in a study of T cells in women clearing cervical HPV infection. About the research overall: Case blood was drawn when the lesion was first found; control blood after infection became undetectable. Study results and limitations: It is unknown whether associations predate infection; no effector/memory or HPV-specific sorting. Unknown T-cell numbers per sample may underlie the richness differences. CIN3+ cases had significantly higher TCR richness than controls; evenness did not differ.

Trimming left V 1 base short and J 4 bases short, with 10 bases between. Germline V gene lookup returns CDR1 SGHTA and CDR2 FQGNSA. The CDR3 sequence is 14 residues long. For this clone: Its target is unknown. The read falls 3 residues short of the CDR3 end, and the missing part is taken from the germline J gene.

The assay was immunoSEQ multiplex PCR, and TCRdb's table has in-frame clones only and misses some. There are about 24,000 clones in the sample, with about 5.7% held by the top ten. The sequence derives from a woman between 18 and 70 years old with a cervical HPV16 infection that either progressed to CIN3+ or cleared (not recorded which). This chain uses TRBV7-2 with TRBJ1-2; no reliable D call. Material: blood buffy coat. Partial CDR3 DNA: TGTGCCAGCAGCTTAGAGGGCAGGCTCTATGGC. As protein: CASSLEGRLYG. The whole CDR3 reads CASSLEGRLYGYTF.